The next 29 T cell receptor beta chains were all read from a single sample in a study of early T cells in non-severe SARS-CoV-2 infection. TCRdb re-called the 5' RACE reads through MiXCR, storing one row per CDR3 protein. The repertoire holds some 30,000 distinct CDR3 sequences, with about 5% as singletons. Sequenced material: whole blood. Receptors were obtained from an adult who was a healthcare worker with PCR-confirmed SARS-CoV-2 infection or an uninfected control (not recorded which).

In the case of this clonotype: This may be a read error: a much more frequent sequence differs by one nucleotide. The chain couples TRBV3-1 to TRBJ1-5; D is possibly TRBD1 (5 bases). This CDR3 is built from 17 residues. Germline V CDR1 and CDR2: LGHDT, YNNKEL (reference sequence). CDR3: CANSQGFSVGRVKPQHF. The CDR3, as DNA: TGTGCCAACAGCCAAGGGTTTTCGGTAGGCAGGGTTAAGCCCCAGCATTTT.

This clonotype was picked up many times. The CDR3 DNA follows: TGTGCCAGCAGCACGGGGGGCACAGATACGCAGTATTTT. Translation: CASSTGGTDTQYF. The V and J genes are TRBV2 and TRBJ2-3, with D possibly being TRBD2 (6 bases). Germline V gene sequence: CDR1 SNHLY, CDR2 FYNNEI. Trimming removed 6 bases from V and 1 base from J, with 8 bases in between. The CDR3 has 13 residues.

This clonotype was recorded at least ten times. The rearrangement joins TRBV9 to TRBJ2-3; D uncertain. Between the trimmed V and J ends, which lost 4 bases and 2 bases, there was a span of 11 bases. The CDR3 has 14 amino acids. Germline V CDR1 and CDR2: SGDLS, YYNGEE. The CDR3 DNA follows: TGTGCCAGCAGCCCACGAAGGGACACAGATACGCAGTATTTT. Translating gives CASSPRRDTDTQYF.

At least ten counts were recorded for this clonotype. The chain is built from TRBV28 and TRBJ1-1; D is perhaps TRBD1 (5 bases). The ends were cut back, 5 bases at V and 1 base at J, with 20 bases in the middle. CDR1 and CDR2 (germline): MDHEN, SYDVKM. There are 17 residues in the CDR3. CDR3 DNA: TGTGCCAGCAGTGGACCTTCCCTGGGGGGTACGAACACTGAAGCTTTCTTT. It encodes CASSGPSLGGTNTEAFF.

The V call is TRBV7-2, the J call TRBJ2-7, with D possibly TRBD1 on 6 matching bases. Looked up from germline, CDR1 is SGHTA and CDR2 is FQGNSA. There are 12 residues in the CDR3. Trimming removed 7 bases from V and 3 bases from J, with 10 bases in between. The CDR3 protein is CASTYRVYEQYF. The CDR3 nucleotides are TGTGCCAGCACTTACAGGGTCTACGAGCAGTACTTC. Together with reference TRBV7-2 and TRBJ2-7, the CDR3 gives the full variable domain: GAGVSQSPSNKVTEKGKDVELRCDPISGHTALYWYRQSLGQGLEFLIYFQGNSAPDKSGLPSDRFSAERTGGSVSTLTIQRTQQEDSAVYLCASTYRVYEQYFGPGTRLTVT.

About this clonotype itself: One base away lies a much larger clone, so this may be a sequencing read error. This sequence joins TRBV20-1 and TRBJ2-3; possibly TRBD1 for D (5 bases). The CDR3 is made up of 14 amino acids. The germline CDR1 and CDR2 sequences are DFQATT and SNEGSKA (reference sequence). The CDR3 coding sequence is TGCAGAGCTAGGATAGGGGCTAGCACAGATACGCAGTATTTT. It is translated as CRARIGASTDTQYF.

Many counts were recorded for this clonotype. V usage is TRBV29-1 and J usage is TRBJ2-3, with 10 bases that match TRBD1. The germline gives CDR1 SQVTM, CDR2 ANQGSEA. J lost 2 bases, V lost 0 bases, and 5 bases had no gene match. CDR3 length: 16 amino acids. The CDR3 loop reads CSVEDPGTGATDTQYF. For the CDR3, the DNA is TGCAGCGTTGAAGATCCCGGGACAGGGGCCACAGATACGCAGTATTTT.

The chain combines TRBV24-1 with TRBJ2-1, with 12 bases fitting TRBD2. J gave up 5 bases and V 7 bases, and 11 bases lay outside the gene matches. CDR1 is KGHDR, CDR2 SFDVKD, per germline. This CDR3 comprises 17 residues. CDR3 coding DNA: TGTGCCACCAGGGGATACGGGACTAGCGGGCGTGACAATGAGCAGTTCTTC. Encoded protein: CATRGYGTSGRDNEQFF.

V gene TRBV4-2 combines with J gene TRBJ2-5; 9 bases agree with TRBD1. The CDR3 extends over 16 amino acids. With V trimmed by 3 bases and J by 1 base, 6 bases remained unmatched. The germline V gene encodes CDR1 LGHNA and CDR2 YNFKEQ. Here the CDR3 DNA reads TGTGCCAGCAGCCAGAGACAGGGGGGCCCCCAAGAGACCCAGTACTTC. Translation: CASSQRQGGPQETQYF.

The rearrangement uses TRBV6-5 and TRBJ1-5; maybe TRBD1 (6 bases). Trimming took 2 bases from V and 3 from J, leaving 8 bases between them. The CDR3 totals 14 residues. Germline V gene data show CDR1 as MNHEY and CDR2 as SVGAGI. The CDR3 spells CASSYGGLNQPQHF. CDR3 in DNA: TGTGCCAGCAGTTACGGGGGGCTCAATCAGCCCCAGCATTTT.

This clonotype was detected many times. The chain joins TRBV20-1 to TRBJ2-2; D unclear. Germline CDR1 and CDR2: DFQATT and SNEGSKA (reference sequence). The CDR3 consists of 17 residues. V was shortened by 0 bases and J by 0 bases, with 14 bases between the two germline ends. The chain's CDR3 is CSAREPRTSANTGELFF. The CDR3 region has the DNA TGCAGTGCTAGAGAGCCCCGAACGAGCGCGAACACCGGGGAGCTGTTTTTT.

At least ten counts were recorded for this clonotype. DNA of the CDR3: TGCAGCGTGGGGCTAGGGACAGGGAAGGATACGCAGTATTTT. It encodes CSVGLGTGKDTQYF. J is TRBJ2-3 and V is TRBV29-1; TRBD1 aligns across 9 bases. V was pared by 6 bases and J by 6 bases, with 10 bases of the junction left unmatched. From germline, CDR1 is SQVTM and CDR2 ANQGSEA. The CDR3 covers 14 residues.

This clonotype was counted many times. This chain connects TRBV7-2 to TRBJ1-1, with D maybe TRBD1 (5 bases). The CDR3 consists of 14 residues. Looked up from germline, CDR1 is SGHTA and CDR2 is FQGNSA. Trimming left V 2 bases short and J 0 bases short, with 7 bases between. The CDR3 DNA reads TGTGCCAGCAGCTTAAACAGGCTGAACACTGAAGCTTTCTTT. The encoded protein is CASSLNRLNTEAFF. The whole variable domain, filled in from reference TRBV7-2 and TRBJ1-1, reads GAGVSQSPSNKVTEKGKDVELRCDPISGHTALYWYRQSLGQGLEFLIYFQGNSAPDKSGLPSDRFSAERTGGSVSTLTIQRTQQEDSAVYLCASSLNRLNTEAFFGQGTRLTVV.

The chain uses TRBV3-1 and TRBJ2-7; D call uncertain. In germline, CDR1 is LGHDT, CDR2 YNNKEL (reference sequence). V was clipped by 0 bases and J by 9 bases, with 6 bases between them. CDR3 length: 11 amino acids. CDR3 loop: CASSQDFVQYF. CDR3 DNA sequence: TGTGCCAGCAGCCAAGATTTTGTGCAGTACTTC.

CDR3 DNA sequence: TGTGCCAGCAGCTCACAGGACTTTAATTCACCCCTCCACTTT. It specifies CASSSQDFNSPLHF. This chain connects TRBV7-9 to TRBJ1-6; possibly TRBD1 for D (5 bases). Germline CDR1 reads SEHNR; CDR2 reads FQNEAQ (reference sequence). Trimming removed 4 bases at V and 6 bases at J, with 10 bases between. This CDR3 contains 14 residues. Full variable domain (missing parts from reference TRBV7-9 and TRBJ1-6): DTGVSQNPRHKITKRGQNVTFRCDPISEHNRLYWYRQTLGQGPEFLTYFQNEAQLEKSRLLSDRFSAERPKGSFSTLEIQRTEQGDSAMYLCASSSQDFNSPLHFGNGTRLTVT.

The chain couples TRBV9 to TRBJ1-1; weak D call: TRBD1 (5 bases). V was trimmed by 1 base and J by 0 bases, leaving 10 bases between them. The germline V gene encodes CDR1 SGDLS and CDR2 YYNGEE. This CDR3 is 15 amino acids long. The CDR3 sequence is CASSVLGGVNTEAFF. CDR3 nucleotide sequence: TGTGCCAGCAGCGTATTGGGAGGGGTGAACACTGAAGCTTTCTTT.

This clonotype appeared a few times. CDR3 bases: TGTGCCAGCAGCCCGGTAGAGGGAAACACAGATACGCAGTATTTT. Amino acid sequence: CASSPVEGNTDTQYF. The chain has TRBV5-6 and TRBJ2-3; tentatively, D is TRBD2 (5 bases). The CDR3 is 15 amino acids. Trimming stripped 4 bases from V and 2 bases from J, with 14 bases between. Germline-derived CDR1 and CDR2 are SGHDT and YYEEEE. Full variable domain (missing parts from reference TRBV5-6 and TRBJ2-3): DAGVTQSPTHLIKTRGQQVTLRCSPKSGHDTVSWYQQALGQGPQFIFQYYEEEERQRGNFPDRFSGHQFPNYSSELNVNALLLGDSALYLCASSPVEGNTDTQYFGPGTRLTVL.

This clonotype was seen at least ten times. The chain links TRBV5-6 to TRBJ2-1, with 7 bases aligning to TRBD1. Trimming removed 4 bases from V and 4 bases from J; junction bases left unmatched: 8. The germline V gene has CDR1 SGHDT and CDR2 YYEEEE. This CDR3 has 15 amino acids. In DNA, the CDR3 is TGTGCCAGCAGCCCCCCGGGACAGACATACAATGAGCAGTTCTTC. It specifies CASSPPGQTYNEQFF.

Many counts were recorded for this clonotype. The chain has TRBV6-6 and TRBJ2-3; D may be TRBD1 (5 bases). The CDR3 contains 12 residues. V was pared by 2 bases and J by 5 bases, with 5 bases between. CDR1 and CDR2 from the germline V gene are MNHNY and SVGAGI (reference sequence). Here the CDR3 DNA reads TGTGCCAGCAGTTACACAGGAGATACGCAGTATTTT. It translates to CASSYTGDTQYF.

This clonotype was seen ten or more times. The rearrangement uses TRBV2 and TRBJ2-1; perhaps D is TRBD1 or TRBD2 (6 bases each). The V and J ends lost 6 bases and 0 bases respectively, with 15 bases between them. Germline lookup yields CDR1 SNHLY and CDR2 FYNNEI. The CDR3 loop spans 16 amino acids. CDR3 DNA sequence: TGTGCCAGCAGCCCTCGCGGGACAAGCTCCTACAATGAGCAGTTCTTC. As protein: CASSPRGTSSYNEQFF. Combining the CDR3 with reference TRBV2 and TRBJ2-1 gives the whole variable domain EPEVTQTPSHQVTQMGQEVILRCVPISNHLYFYWYRQILGQKVEFLVSFYNNEISEKSEIFDDQFSVERPDGSNFTLKIRSTKLEDSAMYFCASSPRGTSSYNEQFFGPGTRLTVL.

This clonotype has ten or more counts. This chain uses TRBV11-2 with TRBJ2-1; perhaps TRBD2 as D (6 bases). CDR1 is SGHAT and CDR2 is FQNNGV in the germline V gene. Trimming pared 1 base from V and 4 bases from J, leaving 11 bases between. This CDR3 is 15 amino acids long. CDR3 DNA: TGTGCCAGCAGCTTAGCCCTAGCGCGATACAATGAGCAGTTCTTC. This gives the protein CASSLALARYNEQFF. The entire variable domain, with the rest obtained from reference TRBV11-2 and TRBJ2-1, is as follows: EAGVAQSPRYKIIEKRQSVAFWCNPISGHATLYWYQQILGQGPKLLIQFQNNGVVDDSQLPKDRFSAERLKGVDSTLKIQPAKLEDSAVYLCASSLALARYNEQFFGPGTRLTVL.

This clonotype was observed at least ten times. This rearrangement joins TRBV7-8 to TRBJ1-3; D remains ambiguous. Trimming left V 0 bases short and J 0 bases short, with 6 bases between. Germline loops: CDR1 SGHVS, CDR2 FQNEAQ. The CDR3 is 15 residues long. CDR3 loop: CASSLAANSGNTIYF. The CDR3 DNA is TGTGCCAGCAGCTTAGCCGCAAACTCTGGAAACACCATATATTTT.

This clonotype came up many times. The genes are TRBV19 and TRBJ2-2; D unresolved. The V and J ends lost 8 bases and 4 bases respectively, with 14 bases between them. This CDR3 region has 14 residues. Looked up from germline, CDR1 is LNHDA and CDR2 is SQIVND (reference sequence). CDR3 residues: CASASPARTGELFF. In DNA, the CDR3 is TGTGCCAGTGCATCCCCGGCACGCACCGGGGAGCTGTTTTTT.

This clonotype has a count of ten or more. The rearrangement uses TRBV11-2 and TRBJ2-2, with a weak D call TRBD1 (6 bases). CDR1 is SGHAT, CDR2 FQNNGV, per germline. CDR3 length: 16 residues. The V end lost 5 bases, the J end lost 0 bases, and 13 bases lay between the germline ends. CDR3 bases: TGTGCCAGCAGCCTGACAGGCCCTTCGAACACCGGGGAGCTGTTTTTT. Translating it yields CASSLTGPSNTGELFF.

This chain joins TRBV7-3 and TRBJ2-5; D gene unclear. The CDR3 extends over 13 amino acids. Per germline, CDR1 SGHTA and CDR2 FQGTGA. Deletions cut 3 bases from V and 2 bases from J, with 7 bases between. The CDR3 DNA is TGTGCCAGCAGCTTGGATGGGCAAGAGACCCAGTACTTC. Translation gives CASSLDGQETQYF.

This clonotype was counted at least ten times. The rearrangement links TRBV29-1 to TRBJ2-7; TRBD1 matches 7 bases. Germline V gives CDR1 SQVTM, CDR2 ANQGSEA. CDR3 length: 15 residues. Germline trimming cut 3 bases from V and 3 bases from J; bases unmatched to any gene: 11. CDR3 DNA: TGCAGCGTTGACTGGACTCAGGGGGTTCTCTACGAGCAGTACTTC. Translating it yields CSVDWTQGVLYEQYF.

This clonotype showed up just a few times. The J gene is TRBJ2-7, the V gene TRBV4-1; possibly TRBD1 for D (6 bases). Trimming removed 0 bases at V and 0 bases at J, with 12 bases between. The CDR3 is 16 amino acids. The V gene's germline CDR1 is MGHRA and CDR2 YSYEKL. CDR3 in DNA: TGCGCCAGCAGCCAAGACGGGACACTCACCTCCTACGAGCAGTACTTC. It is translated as CASSQDGTLTSYEQYF.

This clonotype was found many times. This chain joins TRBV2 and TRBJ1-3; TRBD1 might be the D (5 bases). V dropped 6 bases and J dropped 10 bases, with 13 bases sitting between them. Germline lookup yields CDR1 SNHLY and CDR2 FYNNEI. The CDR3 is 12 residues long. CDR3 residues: CASRGDLATIYF. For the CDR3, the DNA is TGTGCCAGCAGGGGGGACCTAGCAACCATATATTTT.

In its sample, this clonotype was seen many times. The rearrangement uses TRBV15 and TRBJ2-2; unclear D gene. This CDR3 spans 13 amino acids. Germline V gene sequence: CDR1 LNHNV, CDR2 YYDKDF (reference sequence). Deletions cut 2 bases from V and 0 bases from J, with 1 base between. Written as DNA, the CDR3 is TGTGCCACCAGCAGAACGAACACCGGGGAGCTGTTTTTT. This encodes CATSRTNTGELFF.